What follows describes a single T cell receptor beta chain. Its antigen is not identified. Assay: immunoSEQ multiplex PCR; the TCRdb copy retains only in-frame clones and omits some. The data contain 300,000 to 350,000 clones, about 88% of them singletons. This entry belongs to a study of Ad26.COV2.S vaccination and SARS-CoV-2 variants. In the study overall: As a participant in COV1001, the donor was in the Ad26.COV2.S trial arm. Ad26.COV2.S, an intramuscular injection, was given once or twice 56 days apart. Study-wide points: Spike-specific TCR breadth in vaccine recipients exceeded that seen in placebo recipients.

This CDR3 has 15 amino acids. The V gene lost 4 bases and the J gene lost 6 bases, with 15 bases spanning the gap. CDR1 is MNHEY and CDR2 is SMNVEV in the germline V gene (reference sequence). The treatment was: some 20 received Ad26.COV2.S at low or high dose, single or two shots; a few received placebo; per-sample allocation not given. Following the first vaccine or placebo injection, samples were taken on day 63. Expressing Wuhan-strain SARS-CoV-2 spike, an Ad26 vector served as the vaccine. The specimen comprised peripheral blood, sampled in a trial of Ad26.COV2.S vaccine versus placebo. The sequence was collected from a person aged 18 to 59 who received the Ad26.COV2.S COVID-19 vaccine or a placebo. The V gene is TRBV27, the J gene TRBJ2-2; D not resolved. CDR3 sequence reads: CASSSAGPIAGELFF. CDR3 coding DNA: TGTGCCAGCAGTTCGGCCGGACCCATAGCCGGGGAGCTGTTTTTT.